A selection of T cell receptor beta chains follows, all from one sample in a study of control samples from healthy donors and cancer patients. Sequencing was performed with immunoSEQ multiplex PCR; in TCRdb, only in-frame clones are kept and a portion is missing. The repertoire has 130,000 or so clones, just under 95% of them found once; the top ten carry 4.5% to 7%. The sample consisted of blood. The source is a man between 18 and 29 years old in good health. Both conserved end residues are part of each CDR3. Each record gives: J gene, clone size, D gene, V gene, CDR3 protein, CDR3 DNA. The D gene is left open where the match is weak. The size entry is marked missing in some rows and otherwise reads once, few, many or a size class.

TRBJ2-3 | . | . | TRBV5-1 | CASSLELLAGATDTQYF | TGCGCCAGCAGCTTGGAGTTATTGGCGGGGGCGACAGATACGCAGTATTTT
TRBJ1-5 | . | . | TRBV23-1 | CASSADSNQPQHF | TGCGCCAGCAGTGCGGACAGTAATCAGCCCCAGCATTTT
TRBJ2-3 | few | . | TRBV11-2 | CASSSLKGLNTDTQYF | TGTGCCAGCAGCTCCCTTAAGGGGTTAAACACAGATACGCAGTATTTT
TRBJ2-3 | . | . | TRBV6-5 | CASRTQAAHTDTQYF | TGTGCCAGCAGGACACAGGCGGCCCACACAGATACGCAGTATTTT
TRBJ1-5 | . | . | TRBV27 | CASSLSFRTYHQPQHF | TGTGCCAGCAGTTTATCGTTCCGGACATATCATCAGCCCCAGCATTTT
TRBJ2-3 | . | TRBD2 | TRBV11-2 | CASSRLAGGLDTQYF | TGTGCCAGCAGCCGACTAGCGGGGGGACTAGATACGCAGTATTTT
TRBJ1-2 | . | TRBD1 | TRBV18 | CASSPPDRAGYTF | TGTGCCAGCTCACCCCCAGACAGGGCAGGCTACACCTTC
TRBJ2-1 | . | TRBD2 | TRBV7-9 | CASSSGRGRGAFF | TGTGCCAGCAGCTCAGGGCGAGGGCGGGGGGCGTTCTTC
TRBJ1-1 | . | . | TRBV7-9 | CASSLGDRANTEAFF | TGTGCCAGCAGCTTAGGAGACAGAGCGAACACTGAAGCTTTCTTT
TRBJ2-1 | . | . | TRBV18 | CASSFRDTDEQFF | TGTGCCAGCTCATTCCGGGACACCGATGAGCAGTTCTTC
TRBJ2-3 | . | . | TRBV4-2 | CASSQGFSLIDTQYF | TGTGCCAGCAGCCAAGGTTTTAGCCTAATCGATACGCAGTATTTT
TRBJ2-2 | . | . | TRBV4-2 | CASSQYGGNTGELFF | TGTGCCAGCAGCCAATACGGGGGGAACACCGGGGAGCTGTTTTTT
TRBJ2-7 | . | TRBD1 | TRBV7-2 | CASSTRQGSYEQYF | TGTGCCAGCAGCACTCGACAGGGATCCTACGAGCAGTACTTC
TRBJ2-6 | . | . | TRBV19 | CASRNSGANVLTF | TGTGCCAGTAGGAACTCTGGGGCCAACGTCCTGACTTTC
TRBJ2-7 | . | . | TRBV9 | CASSVDVLEGYEQYF | TGTGCCAGCAGCGTAGATGTCCTGGAGGGGTACGAGCAGTACTTC
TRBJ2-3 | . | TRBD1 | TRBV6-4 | CASSPQGRDTQYF | TGTGCCAGCAGTCCACAGGGGAGAGATACGCAGTATTTT
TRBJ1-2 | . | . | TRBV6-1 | CASSEISKGGYTF | TGTGCCAGCAGTGAAATTAGTAAGGGCGGCTACACCTTC
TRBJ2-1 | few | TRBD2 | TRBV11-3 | CASSLGLAGRDEQFF | TGTGCCAGCAGCTTGGGACTAGCGGGGCGGGATGAGCAGTTCTTC
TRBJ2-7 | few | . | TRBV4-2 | CASSPSPQGGSEQYF | TGTGCCAGCAGCCCATCCCCACAGGGGGGGAGCGAGCAGTACTTC
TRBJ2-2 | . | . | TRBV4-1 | CASSQEVRQNTGELFF | TGCGCCAGCAGCCAAGAAGTCAGACAGAACACCGGGGAGCTGTTTTTT
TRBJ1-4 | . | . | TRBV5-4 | CASSLARGEGEKLFF | TGTGCCAGCAGCTTGGCCAGGGGTGAGGGTGAAAAACTGTTTTTT
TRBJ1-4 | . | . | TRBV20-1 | CSSLSREKLFF | TGCAGTTCTCTCAGTCGCGAAAAACTGTTTTTT
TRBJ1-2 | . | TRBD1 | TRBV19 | CASSIPGTVRGIHYGYTF | TGTGCCAGTAGTATTCCCGGGACAGTCAGAGGAATTCACTATGGCTACACCTTC
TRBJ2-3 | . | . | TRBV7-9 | CASSLAGGRDTQYF | TGTGCCAGCAGCTTAGCGGGGGGGCGAGATACGCAGTATTTT
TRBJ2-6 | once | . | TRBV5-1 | CASSSPRPMGVTGANVLTF | TGCGCCAGCAGCTCCCCCCGTCCAATGGGCGTGACAGGGGCCAACGTCCTGACTTTC
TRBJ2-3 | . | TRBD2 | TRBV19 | CASSLPGLATDTQYF | TGTGCCAGTAGTCTCCCGGGACTAGCGACAGATACGCAGTATTTT
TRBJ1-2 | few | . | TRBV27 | CASSLSWGPSSVYGYTF | TGTGCCAGCAGTTTATCGTGGGGGCCCTCTTCCGTCTATGGCTACACCTTC
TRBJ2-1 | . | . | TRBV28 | CASRVGGAYNEQFF | TGTGCCAGCAGGGTTGGCGGGGCTTACAATGAGCAGTTCTTC
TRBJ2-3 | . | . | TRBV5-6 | CASSGARFPTQYF | TGTGCCAGCAGCGGGGCCAGGTTCCCAACGCAGTATTTT
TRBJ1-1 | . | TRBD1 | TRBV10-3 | CAIRAGQLNTEAFF | TGTGCCATCAGGGCGGGACAGTTGAACACTGAAGCTTTCTTT
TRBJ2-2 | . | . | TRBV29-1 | CSVVVGTGELFF | TGCAGCGTTGTAGTAGGGACCGGGGAGCTGTTTTTT
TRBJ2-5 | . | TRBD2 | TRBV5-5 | CASSSLAGNQETQYF | TGTGCCAGCAGCTCTTTAGCGGGGAACCAAGAGACCCAGTACTTC
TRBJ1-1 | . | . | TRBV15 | CATSRDLKQGGLMNTEAFF | TGTGCCACCAGCAGAGATCTGAAACAGGGAGGTCTAATGAACACTGAAGCTTTCTTT
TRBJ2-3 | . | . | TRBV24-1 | CATSESRVPDTQYF | TGTGCCACCAGTGAATCTAGGGTCCCAGATACGCAGTATTTT
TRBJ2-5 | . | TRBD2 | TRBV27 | CASSLLGTSGGGTQYF | TGTGCCAGCAGTTTACTCGGGACTAGCGGGGGGGGGACCCAGTACTTC